The 8 T cell receptor beta chains below come from one sample, sequenced in a study of tumor-infiltrating lymphocytes in primary liver carcinoma. cDNA specific to TCR beta was made from 500 ng of total RNA, with a constant-region primer employed for priming. Researchers made the TCR beta libraries by running three nested multiplex PCR rounds with slightly modified ARM-PCR. Use of TRBV1-TRBV30 forward primers with a C-beta reverse primer characterized the first two PCR rounds, which lasted approximately 11 cycles each. A single record per CDR3 protein comes from TCRdb applying MiXCR to the multiplex PCR reads. The sample consists of some 95,000 distinct CDR3 sequences, just over 65% of them appearing once. Co-extracted RNA and DNA came from about 19-30 mg of unsorted bulk tissue. The specimen was tumor-adjacent normal liver tissue. These TCRs come from a man aged 40-55 years with primary liver carcinoma and hepatitis B virus infection.

A word on this clonotype: Just one base apart from a much larger clone, this may be a read error. The V call is TRBV6-5, the J call TRBJ2-2; TRBD1 or TRBD2 may be the D gene (5 bases each). Germline lookup yields CDR1 MNHEY and CDR2 SVGAGI. CDR3 length equals 15 residues. The CDR3 nucleotides read TGTGCCAGCAGTTACGACGGGTTCGGGACCGGGAAGCTGTTTTTT. Translation gives CASSYDGFGTGKLFF.

To note about this clonotype: It is likely a read error, because the conserved phenylalanine at the end of the CDR3 is missing. The chain recombines TRBV6-1 with TRBJ1-1; 9 bases line up with TRBD1. Germline-derived CDR1 and CDR2 are MNHNS and SASEGT. The V segment lost 7 bases and the J segment 9 bases; nucleotides outside the gene matches: 12. The CDR3 consists of 14 residues. The CDR3 nucleotides read TGTGCCAGCAACGATAGGACAGGGGCCCCTAAAGCTTTCCAT. It translates to CASNDRTGAPKAFH.

As to this clonotype: Mismatch with germline at one junction end may stem from a read error. J is TRBJ2-1 and V is TRBV29-1, with D perhaps TRBD1 or TRBD2 (5 bases each). Germline values: CDR1 SQVTM, CDR2 ANQGSEA. This CDR3 has 14 residues. CDR3 DNA sequence: TGCAGCGCTACGAGGGGAGTGGCCTACAATGAGCAACTCTTC. Its protein is CSATRGVAYNEQLF.

With respect to this clonotype: Compared with germline, one end of the junction differs, possibly owing to a read error. V and J are TRBV5-1 and TRBJ1-1; TRBD1 might be the D (6 bases). The CDR3 contains 14 residues. The germline gives CDR1 SGHRS, CDR2 YFSETQ. The CDR3 spells CTSSLGRGYTEAFF. The CDR3 region has the DNA TGCACCAGCAGCCTCGGGAGGGGGTACACTGAAGCTTTCTTT. The whole variable domain, filled in from reference TRBV5-1 and TRBJ1-1, reads KAGVTQTPRYLIKTRGQQVTLSCSPISGHRSVSWYQQTPGQGLQFLFEYFSETQRNKGNFPGRFSGRQFSNSRSEMNVSTLELGDSALYLCTSSLGRGYTEAFFGQGTRLTVV.

In the case of this clonotype: A read error is possible here, since a much larger clone lies one base away. The V and J genes are TRBV29-1 and TRBJ2-4; D uncertain. The CDR3 extends over 13 amino acids. Germline V gene sequence: CDR1 SQVTM, CDR2 ANQGSEA. CDR3 sequence: CNVEDSDGNIQYF. The CDR3 DNA follows: TGCAACGTTGAAGATTCAGACGGAAACATTCAGTACTTC.

Worth noting for this clonotype: The junction does not match germline at one end; this may be a read error. This chain uses TRBV11-2 with TRBJ2-7; 8 nucleotides align to TRBD2. CDR3 length: 16 amino acids. Germline V gene data show CDR1 as SGHAT and CDR2 as FQNNGV. For the CDR3, the DNA is TGTGCCAGCAGCTTAGCATCTAGCGGGCGCTCCTACGAGCAGTATTTC. Protein: CASSLASSGRSYEQYF.

Of note for this clonotype: Relative to the germline gene, one junction end is altered; a read error may explain this. The chain uses TRBV11-3 and TRBJ2-1, with D possibly matching TRBD2 (5 bases). Germline V gene data show CDR1 as SGHNT and CDR2 as YENEEA. The CDR3 consists of 14 residues. CDR3 in amino acids: CASGLGSSHNEQFF. The CDR3, as DNA: TGTGCCAGCGGCTTAGGGAGCTCCCACAATGAGCAGTTCTTC.

Concerning this clonotype: Because it lacks the conserved phenylalanine or tryptophan at the end, this CDR3 is likely a read error. The gene calls are TRBV11-2 and TRBJ1-1, with D possibly being TRBD1 (5 bases). The V end lost 4 bases, the J end lost 1 base, and 22 bases lay between the germline ends. CDR3 length equals 18 residues. In germline, CDR1 is SGHAT, CDR2 FQNNGV. The CDR3 here is CASSSPPGSVRGNTEAFS. CDR3 bases: TGTGCCAGCAGCTCACCCCCCGGGTCCGTGAGGGGGAACACTGAAGCTTTCTCC.